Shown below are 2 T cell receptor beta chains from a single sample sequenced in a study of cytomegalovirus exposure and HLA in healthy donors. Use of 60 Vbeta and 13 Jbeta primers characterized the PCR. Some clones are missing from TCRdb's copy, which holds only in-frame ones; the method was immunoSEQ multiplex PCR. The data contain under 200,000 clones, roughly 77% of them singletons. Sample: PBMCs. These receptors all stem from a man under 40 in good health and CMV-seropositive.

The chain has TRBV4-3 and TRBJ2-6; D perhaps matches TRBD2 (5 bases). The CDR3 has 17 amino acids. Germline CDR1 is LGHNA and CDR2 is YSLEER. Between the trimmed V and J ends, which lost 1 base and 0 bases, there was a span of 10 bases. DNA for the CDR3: TGCGCCAGCAGCCAAGCCGAGGGATACTCTGGGGCCAACGTCCTGACTTTC. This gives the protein CASSQAEGYSGANVLTF.

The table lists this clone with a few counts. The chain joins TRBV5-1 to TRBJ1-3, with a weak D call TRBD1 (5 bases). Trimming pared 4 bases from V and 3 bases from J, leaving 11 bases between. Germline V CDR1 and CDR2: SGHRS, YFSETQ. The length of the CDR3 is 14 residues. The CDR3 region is CASSLAGVGNTIYF. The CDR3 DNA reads TGCGCCAGCAGCCTTGCGGGGGTTGGAAACACCATATATTTT.